This T cell receptor beta chain was recorded in a study of cytomegalovirus exposure and HLA in healthy donors. Study results and caveats: As confirmed in vitro, three CMV-associated chains were specific for CMV antigens.

TCRdb's copy holds only in-frame clones and misses some; the assay was immunoSEQ multiplex PCR. Among some 86,000 clones listed, 93% were seen once. From germline, CDR1 is SEHNR and CDR2 FQNEAQ (reference sequence). The CDR3 consists of 15 residues. Germline trimming cut 7 bases from V and 6 bases from J; bases unmatched to any gene: 9. Worth noting for this clone: Its target is not known.

This sequence joins TRBV7-9 and TRBJ2-2, with 9 bases aligning to TRBD1. The specimen sequenced was PBMCs. The source of this sequence is a woman younger than 45 in good health and CMV-seronegative. CDR3 in amino acids: CASIGTGGEAGELFF. The CDR3 DNA reads as TGTGCCAGCATTGGCACAGGGGGCGAGGCCGGGGAGCTGTTTTTT.